Shown below are 9 T cell receptor beta chains from a single sample sequenced in a study of T cells expressing NK-cell markers. From its re-call of the 5' RACE reads, TCRdb lists each CDR3 protein once, without DNA. The sample data list hundreds of thousands of distinct CDR3 sequences. The source material was blood T cells: a sorted CD56 or NKG2C T cell subset, CD4+ or CD8+ T cells, or bulk PBMC T cells (not recorded which). All receptors derive from a woman aged 18 to 75 in good health.

The rearrangement joins TRBV20-1 to TRBJ2-3; TCRdb's assignment of TRBD2 cannot be checked, as there is no DNA. This CDR3 has 14 residues. The germline gives CDR1 DFQATT, CDR2 SNEGSKA (reference sequence). This CDR3 is CSARDPFTSDTQYF.

This rearrangement joins TRBV9 to TRBJ2-1; TCRdb's D call, TRBD2, is unchecked because there is no DNA. The CDR3 is 17 residues long. In germline, CDR1 is SGDLS, CDR2 YYNGEE. CDR3 sequence reads: CASSPLTSATSYNEQFF.

V usage is TRBV7-2 and J usage is TRBJ1-5; checking the TCRdb D call of TRBD1 is not possible without DNA. This CDR3 contains 14 residues. Germline loops: CDR1 SGHTA, CDR2 FQGNSA. This CDR3 reads CASSYRDPRQPQHF.

The chain joins TRBV12-3 or TRBV12-4 to TRBJ1-3; TCRdb picks TRBD1, but there is no DNA to check that call. This CDR3 has 15 residues. CDR3 protein: CASSDRAGSGNTIYF.

The V gene is TRBV12-3 or TRBV12-4, the J gene TRBJ2-1. The CDR3 totals 15 residues. The CDR3 is CASSAYFSSYNEQFF.

The chain links TRBV2 to TRBJ1-4; TCRdb's D call, TRBD1, is unchecked because there is no DNA. CDR3 size: 14 residues. Per the germline V gene, CDR1 is SNHLY and CDR2 is FYNNEI. The CDR3: CASTRGTVNEKLFF.

This sequence joins TRBV20-1 and TRBJ2-1; the D call from TCRdb, TRBD1, cannot be confirmed without DNA. Germline assignment: CDR1 DFQATT and CDR2 SNEGSKA (reference sequence). This CDR3 region has 14 residues. The CDR3 region is CSARTGTGFYEQFF.

The chain recombines TRBV20-1 with TRBJ2-7; TCRdb indicates TRBD1, and absent DNA this call remains unverified. The CDR3 length is 13 residues. Germline V gives CDR1 DFQATT, CDR2 SNEGSKA (reference sequence). CDR3 amino acids: CSATGGIAYEQYF.

V usage is TRBV18 and J usage is TRBJ2-1. CDR3 length: 15 residues. Germline values: CDR1 KGHSH, CDR2 LQKENI. The CDR3 protein is CASSPLASPYNEQFF. Complete variable domain (other parts from reference TRBV18 and TRBJ2-1): NAGVMQNPRHLVRRRGQEARLRCSPMKGHSHVYWYRQLPEEGLKFMVYLQKENIIDESGMPKERFSAEFPKEGPSILRIQQVVRGDSAAYFCASSPLASPYNEQFFGPGTRLTVL.